Listed here are 22 T cell receptor beta chains from one sample, sequenced in a study of cytomegalovirus exposure and HLA in healthy donors. This PCR relied on a set of 60 Vbeta primers and 13 Jbeta primers. The repertoire was sequenced with immunoSEQ multiplex PCR; TCRdb's copy has only in-frame clones and lacks some. Across 130,000 to 150,000 clones, the top ten clones capture roughly 2.7% of the sample. Sequenced material: PBMCs. The receptor source for this set is a man in his forties or fifties in good health and CMV-seronegative.

CDR3 loop: CASSRGAGHGYGYTF. CDR3 bases: TGTGCCAGCAGCCGGGGGGCCGGACATGGTTATGGCTACACCTTC. This chain links TRBV7-9 with TRBJ1-2; possible D gene TRBD1, 6 bases. V lost 5 bases and J 5 bases, leaving 18 bases between the germline ends. The CDR3 has 15 amino acids. Germline values: CDR1 SEHNR, CDR2 FQNEAQ (reference sequence). Full variable domain (outside the CDR3, taken from reference TRBV7-9 and TRBJ1-2): DTGVSQNPRHKITKRGQNVTFRCDPISEHNRLYWYRQTLGQGPEFLTYFQNEAQLEKSRLLSDRFSAERPKGSFSTLEIQRTEQGDSAMYLCASSRGAGHGYGYTFGSGTRLTVV.

J is TRBJ1-5 and V is TRBV6-6; D uncertain. The V gene lost 10 bases and the J gene lost 4 bases, with 14 bases spanning the gap. CDR1 MNHNY and CDR2 SVGAGI come from the germline V gene (reference sequence). The CDR3 extends over 13 amino acids. The CDR3 sequence is CAISPGLNQPQHF. The CDR3 nucleotides read TGTGCCATCTCGCCCGGGTTAAATCAGCCCCAGCATTTT.

The rearrangement joins TRBV2 to TRBJ1-5; 7 bases line up with TRBD1. From germline, CDR1 is SNHLY and CDR2 FYNNEI. After removal of 5 bases from V and 4 bases from J, the junction contained 5 bases not matched to a gene. The CDR3 is 14 amino acids. The CDR3 DNA is TGTGCCAGCAGTCGGGACAGTTCAAATCAGCCCCAGCATTTT. This encodes CASSRDSSNQPQHF.

V is TRBV7-8 and J is TRBJ2-2, with a tentative D call TRBD2 (6 bases). Looked up from germline, CDR1 is SGHVS and CDR2 is FQNEAQ. The CDR3 loop spans 15 amino acids. The germline V and J ends were trimmed by 1 base and 8 bases, with 14 bases remaining between them. The CDR3 sequence: CASSLVLEGRGELFF. The DNA for the CDR3 is TGTGCCAGCAGCTTAGTCCTGGAGGGTAGGGGGGAGCTGTTTTTT.

V and J are TRBV19 and TRBJ2-1; TRBD2 agrees at 14 bases. There are 17 residues in the CDR3. The V and J ends lost 0 bases and 9 bases, in that order; junction bases with no gene match: 7. The germline V gene has CDR1 LNHDA and CDR2 SQIVND (reference sequence). The CDR3 is CASSIDATSGGAAEQFF. Written as DNA, the CDR3 is TGTGCCAGTAGTATAGACGCGACTAGCGGGGGGGCCGCTGAGCAGTTCTTC. The variable domain in full, completed from reference TRBV19 and TRBJ2-1, reads DGGITQSPKYLFRKEGQNVTLSCEQNLNHDAMYWYRQDPGQGLRLIYYSQIVNDFQKGDIAEGYSVSREKKESFPLTVTSAQKNPTAFYLCASSIDATSGGAAEQFFGPGTRLTVL.

The V and J genes are TRBV23-1 and TRBJ1-1; 7 bases map to TRBD1. TRBV23-1 is classed as an ORF, of uncertain function. Trimming cost V 0 bases and J 5 bases; bases outside gene matches: 9. This CDR3 is 16 amino acids long. CDR3 sequence (DNA): TGCGCCAGCAGTCAATCGGGAACAGGGGTTGGAACTGAAGCTTTCTTT. It encodes CASSQSGTGVGTEAFF.

This sequence joins TRBV7-9 and TRBJ1-3, with TRBD1 matching 7 bases. This CDR3 has 14 amino acids. V shed 6 bases and J 2 bases; nucleotides not matched to a gene: 4. From germline, CDR1 is SEHNR and CDR2 FQNEAQ (reference sequence). CDR3 protein: CASSGGTAGNTIYF. Written as DNA, the CDR3 is TGTGCCAGCAGTGGCGGGACAGCTGGAAACACCATATATTTT. The full variable domain, rest sourced from reference TRBV7-9 and TRBJ1-3, is DTGVSQNPRHKITKRGQNVTFRCDPISEHNRLYWYRQTLGQGPEFLTYFQNEAQLEKSRLLSDRFSAERPKGSFSTLEIQRTEQGDSAMYLCASSGGTAGNTIYFGEGSWLTVV.

The gene calls are TRBV9 and TRBJ2-5, with a weak D call TRBD2 (5 bases). This CDR3 is 13 amino acids long. The germline CDR1 and CDR2 sequences are SGDLS and YYNGEE. V dropped 1 base and J dropped 4 bases, with 8 bases sitting between them. The CDR3 bases are TGTGCCAGCAGCGTAAATGAGGGAGAGACCCAGTACTTC. This encodes CASSVNEGETQYF. The variable domain in full, completed from reference TRBV9 and TRBJ2-5, reads DSGVTQTPKHLITATGQRVTLRCSPRSGDLSVYWYQQSLDQGLQFLIQYYNGEERAKGNILERFSAQQFPDLHSELNLSSLELGDSALYFCASSVNEGETQYFGPGTRLLVL.

This chain's CDR3 is CASSSGLANGHEQFF. CDR3 DNA sequence: TGTGCCAGCAGTTCCGGACTAGCGAATGGTCATGAGCAGTTCTTC. J is TRBJ2-1 and V is TRBV6-5; TRBD2 aligns across 9 bases. This CDR3 has 15 residues. V was clipped by 4 bases and J by 8 bases; unmatched bases: 9. CDR1 is MNHEY and CDR2 is SVGAGI in the germline V gene.

The genes are TRBV14 and TRBJ2-3, with unresolved D. V shed 0 bases and J shed 5 bases, with 6 bases lying between them. The CDR3 is made up of 13 amino acids. Germline loops: CDR1 SGHDN, CDR2 FVKESK. The CDR3 nucleotides read TGTGCCAGCAGCCAAGACACAGTAGATACGCAGTATTTT. This encodes CASSQDTVDTQYF.

This chain connects TRBV9 to TRBJ2-1; 10 positions match TRBD2. The CDR3 spans 19 residues. After removal of 0 bases from V and 5 bases from J, the junction contained 14 bases not matched to a gene. Germline V lookup: CDR1 SGDLS, CDR2 YYNGEE. In DNA form, the CDR3 reads TGTGCCAGCAGCGTAGCCCATTCTAGCGGGGGCCGCCCTCACAATGAGCAGTTCTTC. Translating it yields CASSVAHSSGGRPHNEQFF. The variable domain in full, completed from reference TRBV9 and TRBJ2-1, reads DSGVTQTPKHLITATGQRVTLRCSPRSGDLSVYWYQQSLDQGLQFLIQYYNGEERAKGNILERFSAQQFPDLHSELNLSSLELGDSALYFCASSVAHSSGGRPHNEQFFGPGTRLTVL.

V usage is TRBV4-1 and J usage is TRBJ1-1; tentatively, D is TRBD1 (5 bases). This CDR3 contains 15 residues. CDR1 is MGHRA and CDR2 is YSYEKL in the germline V gene. V gave up 4 bases and J gave up 0 bases, with 12 bases separating them. In DNA form, the CDR3 reads TGCGCCAGCAGCCGACCGGACATCTTGAACACTGAAGCTTTCTTT. Residues: CASSRPDILNTEAFF.

The rearrangement uses TRBV7-9 and TRBJ1-1; 11 bases map to TRBD1. The V and J ends lost 5 bases and 5 bases, in that order; junction bases with no gene match: 7. CDR1 and CDR2 from the germline V gene are SEHNR and FQNEAQ (reference sequence). The CDR3 consists of 15 residues. Here the CDR3 DNA reads TGTGCCAGCAGCCAAGGACAGGGGGCGGGAACTGAAGCTTTCTTT. Translation gives CASSQGQGAGTEAFF.

The chain links TRBV6-6 to TRBJ1-1; unclear D gene. CDR3 size: 14 residues. Deletions cut 6 bases from V and 1 base from J, with 12 bases between. From germline, CDR1 is MNHNY and CDR2 SVGAGI (reference sequence). The DNA for the CDR3 is TGTGCCAGCAGCCTAGGAGGGTCGAACACTGAAGCTTTCTTT. Its protein is CASSLGGSNTEAFF.

CDR3 sequence: CASRKTGESPLHF. CDR3 nucleotides: TGTGCCAGTAGAAAAACAGGGGAATCACCCCTCCACTTT. V usage is TRBV19 and J usage is TRBJ1-6; 7 bases fit TRBD1. The CDR3 contains 13 residues. V lost 6 bases, J lost 10 bases, and 6 bases stayed unmatched. The germline V gene encodes CDR1 LNHDA and CDR2 SQIVND (reference sequence).

This chain connects TRBV19 to TRBJ2-2, with 7 bases aligning to TRBD1. Germline CDR1 LNHDA, CDR2 SQIVND (reference sequence). The CDR3 consists of 15 residues. After removal of 7 bases from V and 5 bases from J, the junction contained 10 bases not matched to a gene. The DNA of the CDR3 is TGTGCCAGTAAAGGAAGGGACAGCTTGACCGGGGAGCTGTTTTTT. Translating gives CASKGRDSLTGELFF.

The chain employs TRBV5-1 and TRBJ1-4; D is uncertain. V shed 0 bases and J shed 0 bases, with 6 bases lying between them. Germline assignment: CDR1 SGHRS and CDR2 YFSETQ. This CDR3 has 15 residues. The DNA for the CDR3 is TGCGCCAGCAGCTTGGAGCCTGCAACTAATGAAAAACTGTTTTTT. It yields the protein CASSLEPATNEKLFF.

J is TRBJ2-2 and V is TRBV6-5; unclear D gene. The CDR3 loop spans 14 amino acids. The germline V gene has CDR1 MNHEY and CDR2 SVGAGI. V lost 6 bases and J 1 base, leaving 9 bases between the germline ends. Here the CDR3 DNA reads TGTGCCAGCAGCCGAGACAAGAACACCGGGGAGCTGTTTTTT. As protein: CASSRDKNTGELFF.

The rearrangement links TRBV5-5 to TRBJ2-7; TRBD1 aligns across 9 bases. CDR1 and CDR2 from the germline V gene are SGHKS and YYEKEE (reference sequence). The CDR3 totals 14 residues. Trimming at V came to 3 bases and at J to 2 bases, leaving 3 bases not matched to a gene. The CDR3 DNA follows: TGTGCCAGCAGCTGGGGACAGGGCCCCTACGAGCAGTACTTC. This codes for CASSWGQGPYEQYF.

The chain links TRBV5-4 to TRBJ1-1; D is uncertain. The germline V and J ends were trimmed by 2 bases and 1 base, with 6 bases remaining between them. Germline CDR1 reads SGHNT; CDR2 reads YYREEE (reference sequence). The CDR3 contains 13 residues. In DNA form, the CDR3 reads TGTGCCAGCAGCTTCGGTGGGAACACTGAAGCTTTCTTT. It codes for CASSFGGNTEAFF.

The gene calls are TRBV23-1 and TRBJ2-3, with D maybe TRBD1 (6 bases). TRBV23-1 is identified as an open reading frame with a role that is uncertain. This CDR3 contains 16 residues. Trimming pared 0 bases from V and 5 bases from J, leaving 15 bases between. The CDR3 DNA follows: TGCGCCAGCAGTCAATCCATACAGGGATTCGAAGATACGCAGTATTTT. The encoded protein is CASSQSIQGFEDTQYF.

This chain uses TRBV6-6 with TRBJ1-5; 7 bases fit TRBD1. V lost 6 bases to trimming and J lost 0 bases; unmatched junction nucleotides: 5. The CDR3 is 15 amino acids. Germline V gene lookup returns CDR1 MNHNY and CDR2 SVGAGI (reference sequence). In DNA, the CDR3 is TGTGCCAGCAGCAAGGGGGCGGGTAGCAATCAGCCCCAGCATTTT. As protein: CASSKGAGSNQPQHF.